One sample yielded the 20 T cell receptor beta chains listed below, sequenced in a study of neurological immune-mediated disorders. In TCRdb, the 5' RACE reads were re-called with MiXCR into one record per CDR3 protein. Among under 85,000 distinct CDR3 sequences listed, over 9% were seen once. Sequencing was done on a sample of PBMCs. The receptors were gathered from a man aged 35 to 55 in good health.

This clonotype was picked up many times. The chain combines TRBV14 with TRBJ2-1; either TRBD1 or TRBD2 may fit D (6 bases each). CDR3 size: 16 residues. Germline V CDR1 and CDR2: SGHDN, FVKESK. V was clipped by 1 base and J by 7 bases, with 17 bases between them. The CDR3 DNA sequence: TGTGCCAGCAGCCAAGTCGGGGGCCCGCCTTTGAATGAGCAGTTCTTC. As protein: CASSQVGGPPLNEQFF.

Ten or more counts support this clonotype. J is TRBJ1-1 and V is TRBV6-6; unclear D gene. Germline V CDR1 and CDR2: MNHNY, SVGAGI (reference sequence). V was clipped by 9 bases and J by 0 bases, with 5 bases between them. There are 11 residues in the CDR3. For the CDR3, the DNA is TGTGCCAGTTTCTTGAACACTGAAGCTTTCTTT. Protein product: CASFLNTEAFF.

The chain uses TRBV3-1 and TRBJ1-2; D possibly corresponds to TRBD1 (6 bases). The V gene lost 3 bases and the J gene lost 4 bases, with 15 bases spanning the gap. The germline V gene encodes CDR1 LGHDT and CDR2 YNNKEL (reference sequence). The CDR3 covers 15 residues. The CDR3 DNA follows: TGTGCCAGCAGCCATCTACAGGGAGATCTCTATGGCTACACCTTC. Translation: CASSHLQGDLYGYTF. Full variable domain (rest looked up from reference TRBV3-1 and TRBJ1-2): DTAVSQTPKYLVTQMGNDKSIKCEQNLGHDTMYWYKQDSKKFLKIMFSYNNKELIINETVPNRFSPKSPDKAHLNLHINSLELGDSAVYFCASSHLQGDLYGYTFGSGTRLTVV.

In its sample, this clonotype was seen many times. This chain links TRBV5-1 with TRBJ2-7, with 7 bases lining up with TRBD2. Germline assignment: CDR1 SGHRS and CDR2 YFSETQ. Trimming removed 1 base from V and 6 bases from J; junction bases left unmatched: 7. This CDR3 has 14 amino acids. This CDR3 reads CASSLWGGSGEQYF. Written as DNA, the CDR3 is TGCGCCAGCAGCTTGTGGGGGGGATCCGGCGAGCAGTACTTC.

At least ten counts were recorded for this clonotype. The V gene is TRBV28, the J gene TRBJ1-1; no reliable D call. CDR1 is MDHEN and CDR2 is SYDVKM in the germline V gene. The CDR3 consists of 17 residues. V was cut by 0 bases and J by 1 base, with 15 bases left in between. The CDR3 DNA reads TGTGCCAGCAGTTTATGGGGCAGTTCGCCAACGAACACTGAAGCTTTCTTT. Its translation is CASSLWGSSPTNTEAFF.

This clonotype was counted ten times or more. V is TRBV13 and J is TRBJ1-1; 8 bases fit TRBD1. Germline V gene sequence: CDR1 PRHDT, CDR2 FYEKMQ (reference sequence). The CDR3 extends over 14 amino acids. The V gene end was trimmed by 4 bases and the J gene end by 5 bases; junction bases not matched to a gene: 6. The CDR3 here is CASSSGQGGTEAFF. CDR3 DNA sequence: TGTGCCAGCAGCTCAGGACAGGGAGGAACTGAAGCTTTCTTT.

Ten or more counts support this clonotype. The genes are TRBV7-9 and TRBJ1-1; no clear D gene. Trimming pared 6 bases from V and 1 base from J, leaving 12 bases between. Germline values: CDR1 SEHNR, CDR2 FQNEAQ (reference sequence). The CDR3 has 14 residues. The CDR3 sequence: CASSPGGENTEAFF. The CDR3 bases are TGTGCCAGCAGTCCAGGCGGAGAGAACACTGAAGCTTTCTTT.

This clonotype has ten or more counts. V and J are TRBV20-1 and TRBJ2-1, with TRBD2 matching 7 bases. The length of the CDR3 is 15 residues. CDR1 and CDR2 from the germline V gene are DFQATT and SNEGSKA (reference sequence). J gave up 3 bases and V 0 bases, and 5 bases lay outside the gene matches. CDR3 DNA sequence: TGCAGTGCTAGAGAGGGGCGGGGGAGCTACAATGAGCAGTTCTTC. It is translated as CSAREGRGSYNEQFF.

This clonotype appeared many times. The V and J genes are TRBV12-3 or TRBV12-4 and TRBJ2-7; weak D call: TRBD1 (5 bases). Between the trimmed V and J ends, which lost 5 bases and 3 bases, there was a span of 8 bases. This CDR3 is built from 12 residues. Written as DNA, the CDR3 is TGTGCCAGCAGTGCCCAGGGCTACGAGCAGTACTTC. Encoded protein: CASSAQGYEQYF.

The table lists this clonotype with many counts. The V call is TRBV2, the J call TRBJ2-4; 7 bases are shared with TRBD1. Germline lookup yields CDR1 SNHLY and CDR2 FYNNEI. This CDR3 is built from 16 residues. J gave up 1 base and V 6 bases, and 9 bases lay outside the gene matches. Here the CDR3 reads CASRDRTFGAKNIQYF. The CDR3 DNA follows: TGTGCCAGCAGGGACAGGACTTTTGGGGCCAAAAACATTCAGTACTTC.

This clonotype came up many times. One end of the junction is discordant with germline, which a read error may explain. The chain uses TRBV27 and TRBJ1-6, with a tentative D call TRBD1 (5 bases). Germline V CDR1 and CDR2: MNHEY, SMNVEV (reference sequence). This CDR3 is built from 14 residues. The DNA for the CDR3 is TGTGCCACCAGTTTGGGGGTCTATAATTCACCCCTCCACTTT. This sequence encodes CATSLGVYNSPLHF.

This clonotype has at least ten counts. This chain connects TRBV28 to TRBJ2-7; unclear D gene. In germline, CDR1 is MDHEN, CDR2 SYDVKM. Trimming left V 7 bases short and J 3 bases short, with 16 bases between. The CDR3 is 14 residues long. CDR3 residues: CASTTTPTLYEQYF. The CDR3 DNA follows: TGTGCCAGCACCACGACACCCACCCTCTACGAGCAGTACTTC.

This clonotype was observed many times. This chain uses TRBV7-9 with TRBJ2-7; weak D call: TRBD2 (6 bases). Trimming cost V 0 bases and J 6 bases, with 6 bases left between them. The length of the CDR3 is 12 residues. Germline values: CDR1 SEHNR, CDR2 FQNEAQ (reference sequence). CDR3 region: CASSLAGGEQYF. CDR3 nucleotides: TGTGCCAGCAGCTTAGCCGGGGGCGAGCAGTACTTC.

This clonotype was detected many times. V usage is TRBV7-8 and J usage is TRBJ2-7; 11 nucleotides agree with TRBD2. V gave up 7 bases and J gave up 2 bases; unmatched junction bases: 7. Germline CDR1 is SGHVS and CDR2 is FQNEAQ. There are 15 residues in the CDR3. The CDR3 reads CASTKTSGGPYEQYF. The CDR3 bases are TGTGCCAGCACCAAAACTAGCGGGGGCCCCTACGAGCAGTACTTC.

This clonotype occurred many times. This rearrangement joins TRBV5-1 to TRBJ2-7, with D possibly matching TRBD1 (7 bases). The CDR3 is 14 amino acids. CDR1 and CDR2 from the germline V gene are SGHRS and YFSETQ. V was pared by 2 bases and J by 2 bases, with 11 bases between. CDR3 sequence reads: CASSFSGGTYEQYF. Written as DNA, the CDR3 is TGCGCCAGCAGCTTCTCAGGGGGGACCTACGAGCAGTACTTC.

This clonotype has ten or more counts. In nucleotides, the CDR3 is TGTGCCAGCAGCTCCCACCAGACAGGGTTCCTCACCGGGGAGCTGTTTTTT. As protein: CASSSHQTGFLTGELFF. The rearrangement joins TRBV11-2 to TRBJ2-2; 7 positions agree with TRBD1. With 4 bases clipped from V and 4 bases from J, the junction kept 12 bases outside the gene matches. The CDR3 runs to 17 residues. CDR1 is SGHAT, CDR2 FQNNGV, per germline. The whole variable domain, filled in from reference TRBV11-2 and TRBJ2-2, reads EAGVAQSPRYKIIEKRQSVAFWCNPISGHATLYWYQQILGQGPKLLIQFQNNGVVDDSQLPKDRFSAERLKGVDSTLKIQPAKLEDSAVYLCASSSHQTGFLTGELFFGEGSRLTVL.

This clonotype was seen many times. This chain connects TRBV10-3 to TRBJ2-1; maybe TRBD1 (5 bases). The CDR3 totals 11 residues. V lost 6 bases to trimming and J lost 9 bases, with 9 bases between them. Germline V gene lookup returns CDR1 ENHRY and CDR2 SYGVKD. The CDR3 sequence is CAISAQGEQFF. Written as DNA, the CDR3 is TGTGCCATCAGCGCCCAGGGTGAGCAGTTCTTC.

This clonotype has at least ten counts. The chain recombines TRBV5-1 with TRBJ2-2, with D unresolved. V was shortened by 0 bases and J by 2 bases, with 8 bases between the two germline ends. CDR1 SGHRS and CDR2 YFSETQ come from the germline V gene. The CDR3 has 15 amino acids. CDR3 coding DNA: TGCGCCAGCAGCTTGGAAGCACACAACACCGGGGAGCTGTTTTTT. Amino acid sequence: CASSLEAHNTGELFF.

V gene TRBV18 combines with J gene TRBJ2-5, with no clear D. Germline V gene lookup returns CDR1 KGHSH and CDR2 LQKENI. V lost 3 bases and J lost 2, with 10 bases in between. The CDR3 has 14 amino acids. CDR3 sequence: CASSPPDGQETQYF. CDR3 in DNA: TGTGCCAGCTCACCCCCGGACGGACAAGAGACCCAGTACTTC.

Notes on this clonotype: A much bigger clone sits one base away, suggesting this may be a read error. The chain carries TRBV11-2 and TRBJ2-7, with 8 positions matching TRBD2. CDR1 is SGHAT and CDR2 is FQNNGV in the germline V gene. CDR3 size: 13 residues. The DNA for the CDR3 is TGTGCCAGCAGCCAAACTCTCGGGGGGGGACCCTGCTTC. This gives the protein CASSQTLGGGPCF.